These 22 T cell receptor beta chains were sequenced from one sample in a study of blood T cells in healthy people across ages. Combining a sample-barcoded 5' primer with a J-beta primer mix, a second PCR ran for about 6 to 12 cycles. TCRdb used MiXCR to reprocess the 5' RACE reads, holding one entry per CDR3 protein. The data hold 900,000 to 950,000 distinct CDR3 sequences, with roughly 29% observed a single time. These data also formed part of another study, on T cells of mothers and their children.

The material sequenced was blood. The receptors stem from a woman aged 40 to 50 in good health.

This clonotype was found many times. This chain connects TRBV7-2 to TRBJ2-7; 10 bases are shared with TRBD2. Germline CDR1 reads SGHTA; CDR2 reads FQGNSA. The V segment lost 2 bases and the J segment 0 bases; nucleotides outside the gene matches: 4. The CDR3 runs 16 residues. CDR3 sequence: CASSLRLAGVSYEQYF. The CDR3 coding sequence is TGTGCCAGCAGCTTAAGGCTAGCGGGAGTCTCCTACGAGCAGTACTTC.

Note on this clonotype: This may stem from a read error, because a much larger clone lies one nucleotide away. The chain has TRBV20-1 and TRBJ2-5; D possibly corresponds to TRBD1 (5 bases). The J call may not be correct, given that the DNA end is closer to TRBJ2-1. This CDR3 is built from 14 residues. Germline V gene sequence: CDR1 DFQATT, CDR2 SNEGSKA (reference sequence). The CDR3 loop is CSARDRVHQETQFF. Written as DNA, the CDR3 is TGCAGTGCTAGAGACAGGGTCCACCAAGAGACCCAGTTCTTC.

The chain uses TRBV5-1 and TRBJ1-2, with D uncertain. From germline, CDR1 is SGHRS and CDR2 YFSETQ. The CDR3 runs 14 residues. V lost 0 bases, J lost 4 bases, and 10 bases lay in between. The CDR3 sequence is CASSLDGFGYGYTF. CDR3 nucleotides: TGCGCCAGCAGCTTGGATGGGTTCGGCTATGGCTACACCTTC. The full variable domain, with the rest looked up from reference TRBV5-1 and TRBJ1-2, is KAGVTQTPRYLIKTRGQQVTLSCSPISGHRSVSWYQQTPGQGLQFLFEYFSETQRNKGNFPGRFSGRQFSNSRSEMNVSTLELGDSALYLCASSLDGFGYGYTFGSGTRLTVV.

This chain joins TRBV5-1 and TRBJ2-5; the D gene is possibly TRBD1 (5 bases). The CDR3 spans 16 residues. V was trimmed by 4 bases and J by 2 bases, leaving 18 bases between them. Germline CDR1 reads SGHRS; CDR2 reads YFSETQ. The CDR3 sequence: CASSLRTSRIQETQYF. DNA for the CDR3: TGCGCCAGCAGCCTGCGGACAAGTCGGATTCAAGAGACCCAGTACTTC.

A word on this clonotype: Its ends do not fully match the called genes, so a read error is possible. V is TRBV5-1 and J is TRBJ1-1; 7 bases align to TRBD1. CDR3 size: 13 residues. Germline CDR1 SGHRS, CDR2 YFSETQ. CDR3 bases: TGCGCCAGCAGCTTGCTAGGGGGCACTGAGGCTCTCTTT. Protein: CASSLLGGTEALF.

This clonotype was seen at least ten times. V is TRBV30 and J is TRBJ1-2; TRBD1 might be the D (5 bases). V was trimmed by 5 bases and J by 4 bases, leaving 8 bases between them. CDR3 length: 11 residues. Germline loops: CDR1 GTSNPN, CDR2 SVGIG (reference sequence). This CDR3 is CAWGQGYGYTF. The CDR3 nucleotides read TGTGCCTGGGGTCAGGGCTATGGCTACACCTTC.

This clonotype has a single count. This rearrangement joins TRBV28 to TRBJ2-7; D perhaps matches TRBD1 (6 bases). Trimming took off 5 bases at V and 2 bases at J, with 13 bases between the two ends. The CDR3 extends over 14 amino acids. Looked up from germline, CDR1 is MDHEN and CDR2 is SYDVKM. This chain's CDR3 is CASSLHRDPYEQYF. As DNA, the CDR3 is TGTGCCAGCAGTCTGCACAGGGATCCCTACGAGCAGTACTTC.

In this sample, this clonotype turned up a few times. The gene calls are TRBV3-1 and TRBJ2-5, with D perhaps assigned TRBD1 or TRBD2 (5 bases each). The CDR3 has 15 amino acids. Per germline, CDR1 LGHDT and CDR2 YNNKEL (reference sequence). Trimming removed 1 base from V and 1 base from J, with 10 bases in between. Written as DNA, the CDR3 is TGTGCCAGCAGCCAAGGGGCAGGGACCCAAGAGACCCAGTACTTC. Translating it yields CASSQGAGTQETQYF.

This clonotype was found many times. CDR3: CAISDESIAKNIQYF. For the CDR3, the DNA is TGTGCCATCAGTGATGAGAGTATAGCCAAAAACATTCAGTACTTC. V usage is TRBV10-3 and J usage is TRBJ2-4; no reliable D call. CDR1 ENHRY and CDR2 SYGVKD come from the germline V gene. This CDR3 is built from 15 residues. The ends were cut back, 3 bases at V and 0 bases at J, with 9 bases in the middle.

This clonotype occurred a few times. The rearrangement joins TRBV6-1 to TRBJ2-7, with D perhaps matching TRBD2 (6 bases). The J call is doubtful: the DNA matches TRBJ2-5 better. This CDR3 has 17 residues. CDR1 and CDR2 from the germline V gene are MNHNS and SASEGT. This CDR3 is CASSEGQRLERRKTQYF. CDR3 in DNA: TGTGCCAGCTCAGAAGGGCAGCGACTAGAGAGGCGAAAGACCCAGTACTTC.

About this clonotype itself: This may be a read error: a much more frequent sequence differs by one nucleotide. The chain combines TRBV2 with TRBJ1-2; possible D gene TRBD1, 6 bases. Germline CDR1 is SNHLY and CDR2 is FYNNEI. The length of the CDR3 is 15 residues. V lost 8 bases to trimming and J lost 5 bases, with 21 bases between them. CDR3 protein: CASGPNPGQRYGYTF. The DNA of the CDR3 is TGTGCCAGCGGACCGAACCCCGGACAGCGATATGGCTACACCTTC. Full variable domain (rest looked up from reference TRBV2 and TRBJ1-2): EPEVTQTPSHQVTQMGQEVILRCVPISNHLYFYWYRQILGQKVEFLVSFYNNEISEKSEIFDDQFSVERPDGSNFTLKIRSTKLEDSAMYFCASGPNPGQRYGYTFGSGTRLTVV.

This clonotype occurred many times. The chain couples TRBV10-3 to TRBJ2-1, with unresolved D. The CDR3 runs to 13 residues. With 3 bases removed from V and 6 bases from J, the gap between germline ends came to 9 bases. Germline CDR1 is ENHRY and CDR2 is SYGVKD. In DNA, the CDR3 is TGTGCCATCAGTGAATTGGATTTCAATGAGCAGTTCTTC. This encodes CAISELDFNEQFF.

Here the CDR3 DNA reads TGTGCCAGCAGCCGGGAGGTAACAATAGATACGCAGTATTTT. It specifies CASSREVTIDTQYF. The chain links TRBV7-3 to TRBJ2-3, with TRBD2 matching over 7 bases. The V gene's germline CDR1 is SGHTA and CDR2 FQGTGA. Trimming took 5 bases from V and 5 from J; bases not matched to a gene: 7. The CDR3 sequence is 14 residues long.

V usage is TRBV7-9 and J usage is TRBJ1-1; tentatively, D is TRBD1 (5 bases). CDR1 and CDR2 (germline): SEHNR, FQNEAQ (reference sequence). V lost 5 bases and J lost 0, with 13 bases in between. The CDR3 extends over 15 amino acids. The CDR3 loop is CASSAGTVMNTEAFF. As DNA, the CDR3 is TGTGCCAGCAGCGCCGGGACGGTCATGAACACTGAAGCTTTCTTT.

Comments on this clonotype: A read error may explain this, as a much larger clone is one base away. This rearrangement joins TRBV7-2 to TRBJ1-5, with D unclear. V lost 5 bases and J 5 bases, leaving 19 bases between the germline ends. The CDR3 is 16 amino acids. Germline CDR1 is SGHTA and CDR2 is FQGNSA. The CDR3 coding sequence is TGTGCCAGCAGCCCCGAGGCGGGTTTTGTTCATCAGCCCCAGCATTTT. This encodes CASSPEAGFVHQPQHF.

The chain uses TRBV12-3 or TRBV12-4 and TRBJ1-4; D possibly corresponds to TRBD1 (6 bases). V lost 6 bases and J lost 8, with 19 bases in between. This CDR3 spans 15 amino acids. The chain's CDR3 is CASSLSAHGGEKLFF. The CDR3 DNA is TGTGCCAGCAGCCTGTCTGCACACGGGGGCGAAAAACTGTTTTTT.

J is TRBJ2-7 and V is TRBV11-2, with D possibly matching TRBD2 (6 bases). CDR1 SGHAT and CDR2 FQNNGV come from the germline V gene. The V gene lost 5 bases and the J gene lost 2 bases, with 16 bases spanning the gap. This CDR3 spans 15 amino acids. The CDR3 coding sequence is TGTGCCAGCAGCGCGGCCCAGGGAGGAGCCTACGAGCAGTACTTC. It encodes CASSAAQGGAYEQYF.

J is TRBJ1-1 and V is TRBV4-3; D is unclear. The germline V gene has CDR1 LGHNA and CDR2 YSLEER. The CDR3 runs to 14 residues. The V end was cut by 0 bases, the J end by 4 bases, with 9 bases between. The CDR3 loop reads CASSQERDPTEAFF. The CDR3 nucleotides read TGCGCCAGCAGCCAAGAGAGAGACCCCACTGAAGCTTTCTTT.

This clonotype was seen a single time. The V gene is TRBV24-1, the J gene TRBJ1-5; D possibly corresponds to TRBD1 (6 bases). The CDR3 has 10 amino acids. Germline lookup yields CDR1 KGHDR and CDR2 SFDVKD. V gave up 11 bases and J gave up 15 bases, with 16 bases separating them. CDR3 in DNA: TGTGCCAACAGGGATCAGTCCCGGCATTTT. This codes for CANRDQSRHF.

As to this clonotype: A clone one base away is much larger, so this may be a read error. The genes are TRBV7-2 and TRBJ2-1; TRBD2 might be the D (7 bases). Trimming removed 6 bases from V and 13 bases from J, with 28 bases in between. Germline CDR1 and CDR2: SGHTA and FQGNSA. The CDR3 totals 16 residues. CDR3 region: CASSPTQGLPGETQFF. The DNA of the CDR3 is TGTGCCAGCAGTCCAACCCAGGGACTACCAGGGGAGACCCAGTTCTTC.

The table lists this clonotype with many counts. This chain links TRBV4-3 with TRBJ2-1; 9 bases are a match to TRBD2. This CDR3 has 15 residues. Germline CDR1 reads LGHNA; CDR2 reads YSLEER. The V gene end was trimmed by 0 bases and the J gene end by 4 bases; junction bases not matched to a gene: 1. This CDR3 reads CASSQDSGGYNEQFF. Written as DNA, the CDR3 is TGCGCCAGCAGCCAAGATAGCGGGGGTTACAATGAGCAGTTCTTC.

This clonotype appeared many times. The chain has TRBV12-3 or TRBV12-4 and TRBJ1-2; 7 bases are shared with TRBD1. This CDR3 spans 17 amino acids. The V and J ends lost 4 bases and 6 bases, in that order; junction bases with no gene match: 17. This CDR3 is CASSSGTEDYGAHGYTF. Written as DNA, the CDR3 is TGTGCCAGCAGTTCCGGGACAGAGGACTATGGGGCTCATGGCTACACCTTC.